The present TCR beta chain was sequenced within a study of memory CD4+ T cells and cytomegalovirus serostatus. Across the whole study: Donors were healthy Belgian adults, about ten CMV seropositive and fewer than 30 seronegative.

This clone was picked up one time. Its antigen is undetermined. The assay was immunoSEQ multiplex PCR, and TCRdb's table has in-frame clones only and misses some. The profile covers tens of thousands of clones, with 70% to 80% appearing a single time and around 0.81% taken by the ten largest. Study-wide findings and caveats: The CMV-associated TCR signature appears largely within the CD4+ memory repertoire. Repertoires predicted CMV serostatus with median bootstrapped AUC of approximately 0.95.

This CDR3 has 14 residues. Trimming stripped 8 bases from V and 1 base from J, with 12 bases between. The sort gate was single viable CD3+CD4+CD8-CD45RO+ cells for memory CD4+ T cells. The chain employs TRBV23-1 and TRBJ2-1; D gene unclear. TRBV23-1 is sorted into the ORF group, with uncertain function. The sequence was obtained from an adult in good health and CMV-seronegative. Sequenced: memory CD4+ T cells from blood. CDR3 amino acids: CASVDVQSYNEQFF. For the CDR3, the DNA is TGCGCCAGCGTCGACGTACAATCCTACAATGAGCAGTTCTTC.